The 11 T cell receptor beta chains below were found in one sample sequenced in a study of patients and donors after allogeneic stem cell transplantation. Each CDR3 protein gets one entry after TCRdb re-called the RT-PCR reads with MiXCR. The sample contains about 410,000 distinct CDR3 sequences, approximately 16% of which appear only once. Material for sequencing was blood, either unsorted or a sorted T cell fraction (not recorded which). The receptors were gathered from a human donor who was either an allogeneic HSCT recipient or a stem cell or donor lymphocyte infusion donor (not recorded which). It is not recorded whose cells these are; they may come from a transplant donor.

In this sample, this clonotype turned up many times. The chain carries TRBV5-1 and TRBJ2-1; tentative D call: TRBD2 (5 bases). V gave up 0 bases and J gave up 12 bases, with 7 bases separating them. CDR3 size: 11 residues. Looked up from germline, CDR1 is SGHRS and CDR2 is YFSETQ. This chain's CDR3 is CASSLEGAQFF. The DNA for the CDR3 is TGCGCCAGCAGCTTGGAGGGAGCGCAGTTCTTC. The variable domain in full, with the rest retrieved from reference TRBV5-1 and TRBJ2-1, is KAGVTQTPRYLIKTRGQQVTLSCSPISGHRSVSWYQQTPGQGLQFLFEYFSETQRNKGNFPGRFSGRQFSNSRSEMNVSTLELGDSALYLCASSLEGAQFFGPGTRLTVL.

This sequence joins TRBV18 and TRBJ2-3, with 8 bases that match TRBD2. The CDR3 is 16 amino acids. Germline V lookup: CDR1 KGHSH, CDR2 LQKENI. V shed 10 bases, J shed 3 bases, and the junction held 15 bases outside the gene matches. CDR3 DNA: TGTGCCACATCATCTTTTGCGGGACTAGTAACAGATACGCAGTATTTT. Amino acids: CATSSFAGLVTDTQYF.

The chain recombines TRBV4-1 with TRBJ1-1, with D unclear. V shed 4 bases and J shed 7 bases, with 19 bases lying between them. Germline CDR1 and CDR2: MGHRA and YSYEKL. The CDR3 has 15 residues. CDR3 loop: CASSPRLFPPYEAFF. The CDR3 DNA follows: TGCGCCAGCAGCCCCAGACTCTTTCCCCCCTATGAAGCTTTCTTT.

The CDR3, as DNA: TGCGCCAGCAGCTTAGGCGGCGGGAGGGCCTACGAGCAGTACTTC. It codes for CASSLGGGRAYEQYF. The chain recombines TRBV5-1 with TRBJ2-7; 9 bases align to TRBD2. The J segment lost 2 bases and the V segment lost 2 bases, leaving 5 bases of the junction unmatched. The length of the CDR3 is 15 residues. Germline V gene sequence: CDR1 SGHRS, CDR2 YFSETQ.

This clonotype has only a few counts. The rearrangement uses TRBV9 and TRBJ2-3; tentatively, D is TRBD2 (5 bases). Germline values: CDR1 SGDLS, CDR2 YYNGEE. The CDR3 totals 14 residues. V lost 4 bases and J lost 10, with 19 bases in between. As DNA, the CDR3 is TGTGCCAGCAGCCCCGATATCGAGGGCCGGGCGCAGTATTTT. Its translation: CASSPDIEGRAQYF.

In this sample, this clonotype turned up a few times. The rearrangement links TRBV6-1 to TRBJ2-5; D is unclear. Trimming shortened V by 8 bases and J by 5 bases, and 21 bases separated the two germline ends. The length of the CDR3 is 15 residues. Germline loops: CDR1 MNHNS, CDR2 SASEGT. CDR3 protein: CASAAIGAPKETQYF. The DNA for the CDR3 is TGTGCCAGCGCCGCCATAGGAGCGCCTAAGGAGACCCAGTACTTC.

A note on this clonotype: The junction departs from the called germline gene at one end, perhaps through a read error. The chain combines TRBV12-3 or TRBV12-4 with TRBJ1-3; no firm D call. The CDR3 has 14 residues. CDR3 sequence: CANSAGGSGNTIYF. The DNA for the CDR3 is TGTGCCAACAGTGCCGGTGGCTCTGGAAACACCATATATTTT.

This clonotype was recorded a few times. The CDR3 nucleotides are TGTGCCAGCGGGGGGACAGCAATGAACACTGAAGCTTTCTTT. It specifies CASGGTAMNTEAFF. J is TRBJ1-1 and V is TRBV6-1; the match to TRBD1 covers 7 bases. The CDR3 contains 14 residues. Trimming at V came to 8 bases and at J to 0 bases, leaving 6 bases not matched to a gene. Germline CDR1 and CDR2: MNHNS and SASEGT.

V usage is TRBV7-2 and J usage is TRBJ2-7; D uncertain. This CDR3 has 14 amino acids. Trimming left V 1 base short and J 3 bases short, with 10 bases between. CDR1 and CDR2 (germline): SGHTA, FQGNSA. The CDR3 reads CASSLVGQLYEQYF. DNA of the CDR3: TGTGCCAGCAGCTTAGTTGGCCAACTCTACGAGCAGTACTTC.

This clonotype was seen only a few times. This rearrangement joins TRBV11-2 to TRBJ2-1; D possibly uses TRBD1 or TRBD2 (6 bases each). The CDR3 has 15 amino acids. Germline V gives CDR1 SGHAT, CDR2 FQNNGV. V was trimmed by 1 base and J by 5 bases, leaving 12 bases between them. The CDR3 DNA is TGTGCCAGCAGCTTAGTCTGGGGGGCCGACAATGAGCAGTTCTTC. Its translation: CASSLVWGADNEQFF.

This clonotype has just a few counts. The genes are TRBV24-1 and TRBJ2-6; D is unclear. CDR1 and CDR2 (germline): KGHDR, SFDVKD. V lost 5 bases and J 4 bases, leaving 2 bases between the germline ends. The CDR3 covers 12 residues. CDR3 amino acids: CATSAGANVLTF. DNA of the CDR3: TGTGCCACCAGTGCAGGGGCCAACGTCCTGACTTTC.